The 10 T cell receptor beta chains below all came from one sample that was sequenced in a study of blood T cell repertoires in COVID-19. The assay was immunoSEQ multiplex PCR, and TCRdb's table has in-frame clones only and misses some. Of roughly 22,000 clones in the sample, roughly four fifths were seen once. The sequencing input was peripheral blood. The receptors were gathered from a human donor in a cohort sampled during active COVID-19.

The rearrangement uses TRBV3-1 (or the pseudogene TRBV3-2) and TRBJ1-2, with TRBD1 matching 7 bases. Germline V gives CDR1 LGHDT, CDR2 YNNKEL (reference sequence). V was pared by 4 bases and J by 4 bases, with 3 bases of the junction left unmatched. The CDR3 length is 13 residues. The CDR3 nucleotides read TGTGCCAGCAGCCCGGGACAGCTCTATGGCTACACCTTC. It yields the protein CASSPGQLYGYTF.

J is TRBJ2-3 and V is TRBV4-2; 8 bases align to TRBD2. Per the germline V gene, CDR1 is LGHNA and CDR2 is YNFKEQ. This CDR3 has 16 residues. V trimming: 4 bases; J trimming: 2 bases; junction bases outside the gene matches: 8. CDR3 loop: CASSPSAGAYTDTQYF. CDR3 DNA: TGTGCCAGCAGCCCCTCAGCGGGGGCATACACAGATACGCAGTATTTT.

This sequence joins TRBV2 and TRBJ2-3; the match to TRBD1 covers 9 bases. The trim removed 4 bases at V and 3 bases at J, leaving 11 bases unmatched. From germline, CDR1 is SNHLY and CDR2 FYNNEI. The CDR3 loop spans 17 amino acids. The CDR3 bases are TGTGCCAGCAGTGTTCCGGTCGGGACAGGGTCGACAGATACGCAGTATTTT. Encoded protein: CASSVPVGTGSTDTQYF.

The CDR3 DNA follows: TGTGCCAGCAGCCTCGGACATTCCTACGAGCAGTACTTC. Translation: CASSLGHSYEQYF. The chain recombines TRBV3-1 (or the pseudogene TRBV3-2) with TRBJ2-7; D might be TRBD1 (5 bases). CDR1 and CDR2 from the germline V gene are LGHDT and YNNKEL (reference sequence). The V gene lost 4 bases and the J gene lost 1 base, with 8 bases spanning the gap. There are 13 residues in the CDR3.

V gene TRBV6-5 combines with J gene TRBJ1-3, with D hard to call. CDR3 length: 15 residues. Germline V gives CDR1 MNHEY, CDR2 SVGAGI. Trimming shortened V by 4 bases and J by 6 bases, and 16 bases separated the two germline ends. CDR3 DNA: TGTGCCAGCAGTTTAACCCGGGGAGGCCAAAACACCATATATTTT. This translates into CASSLTRGGQNTIYF.

Only a few counts were recorded for this clone. The chain has TRBV19 and TRBJ2-7; tentatively, D is TRBD1 (5 bases). V shed 6 bases and J shed 0 bases, with 12 bases lying between them. CDR3 length: 14 residues. CDR1 and CDR2 (germline): LNHDA, SQIVND (reference sequence). The DNA for the CDR3 is TGTGCCAGTAGAAAGGACATTGACTCCTACGAGCAGTACTTC. It is translated as CASRKDIDSYEQYF. Drawing the rest from reference TRBV19 and TRBJ2-7, the complete variable domain is DGGITQSPKYLFRKEGQNVTLSCEQNLNHDAMYWYRQDPGQGLRLIYYSQIVNDFQKGDIAEGYSVSREKKESFPLTVTSAQKNPTAFYLCASRKDIDSYEQYFGPGTRLTVT.

This chain uses TRBV9 with TRBJ2-7, with 9 bases matching TRBD1. The CDR3 is 14 amino acids. V trimming: 0 bases; J trimming: 4 bases; junction bases outside the gene matches: 2. Per germline, CDR1 SGDLS and CDR2 YYNGEE. The CDR3 loop reads CASSVEDRGYEQYF. CDR3 DNA sequence: TGTGCCAGCAGCGTAGAGGACAGGGGATACGAGCAGTACTTC.

The chain combines TRBV7-3 with TRBJ2-2; 9 bases are shared with TRBD2. This CDR3 is 15 amino acids long. Germline lookup yields CDR1 SGHTA and CDR2 FQGTGA. J was trimmed by 6 bases and V by 6 bases; bases with no gene match: 8. CDR3 in amino acids: CASRAGAGGAGELFF. The CDR3 DNA reads as TGTGCCAGCAGGGCCGGAGCGGGGGGCGCCGGGGAGCTGTTTTTT. The whole variable domain, filled in from reference TRBV7-3 and TRBJ2-2, reads GAGVSQTPSNKVTEKGKYVELRCDPISGHTALYWYRQSLGQGPEFLIYFQGTGAADDSGLPNDRFFAVRPEGSVSTLKIQRTERGDSAVYLCASRAGAGGAGELFFGEGSRLTVL.

V and J are TRBV5-4 and TRBJ2-7, with 7 bases that match TRBD1. Germline V gene data show CDR1 as SGHNT and CDR2 as YYREEE (reference sequence). The CDR3 consists of 14 residues. V trimming: 0 bases; J trimming: 4 bases; junction bases outside the gene matches: 4. CDR3 bases: TGTGCCAGCAGCTTGGACAGGGGACGATACGAGCAGTACTTC. It yields the protein CASSLDRGRYEQYF.

The rearrangement links TRBV27 to TRBJ1-1, with unresolved D. The CDR3 spans 15 residues. V lost 3 bases to trimming and J lost 0 bases, with 11 bases between them. The germline V gene encodes CDR1 MNHEY and CDR2 SMNVEV (reference sequence). For the CDR3, the DNA is TGTGCCAGCAGTTTGCTGTGGCAGTTGAACACTGAAGCTTTCTTT. Residues: CASSLLWQLNTEAFF.